This T cell receptor (beta chain) was profiled in a study of shared clonotypes between healthy human individuals. Produced via immunoSEQ multiplex PCR; TCRdb's table is partial and in-frame only. The table includes about 2.1 million clones, 93% detected once. General observations from the study: Sequencing of the sorted subsets was shown by rarefaction to be incomplete despite large depth. Only blood samples were collected, and tissue repertoires likely differ.

Points on this clone: Its antigen is unknown.

V lost 0 bases and J 8 bases, leaving 15 bases between the germline ends. Germline CDR1 reads SGDLS; CDR2 reads YYNGEE. The CDR3 is 15 residues long. The naive CD8 subset, CD45RO-negative cells positively selected for CCR7, excluded terminally differentiated effector memory CD45RA+ cells. The sequenced sample consisted of naive CD8+ T cells from PBMCs. This TCR was recovered from a man aged 18-30 years in good health. Some clones in this sample may be carry-over from other donors' samples. This chain uses TRBV9 with TRBJ2-1; possible D gene TRBD2, 6 bases. The CDR3 loop is CASSVGWRDLDEQFF. For the CDR3, the DNA is TGTGCCAGCAGCGTAGGCTGGCGGGATCTGGATGAGCAGTTCTTC.